Each of the 31 T cell receptor beta chains below was sequenced from the same sample in a study of T-cell reconstitution after alpha-beta-depleted transplantation in children. Unique molecular identifiers tagged the TCRbeta library. TCRdb reanalysed the PCR reads using MiXCR and keeps one entry per CDR3 protein. The sample holds approximately 650,000 distinct CDR3 sequences, about an eighth seen once. This material consisted of PBMCs, taken before TCRalphabeta/CD19-depleted stem cell transplant. These receptors came from a girl aged 2 to 9 with congenital amegakaryocytic thrombocytopenia, due to receive a stem cell transplant.

The chain is built from TRBV6-4 and TRBJ2-3; 10 bases agree with TRBD2. Germline V lookup: CDR1 MRHNA, CDR2 SNTAGT. CDR3 size: 14 residues. The V gene end was trimmed by 4 bases and the J gene end by 8 bases; junction bases not matched to a gene: 6. The CDR3 bases are TGTGCCAGCAGTGTCCTAGCGGGAGTGGGTACGCAGTATTTT. It specifies CASSVLAGVGTQYF.

This clonotype was observed at least ten times. The V and J genes are TRBV27 and TRBJ1-5; 7 nucleotides line up with TRBD1. V lost 8 bases and J lost 7; bases outside the gene matches: 8. The germline gives CDR1 MNHEY, CDR2 SMNVEV (reference sequence). The CDR3 consists of 13 residues. The CDR3 sequence: CASSQQGSQPQHF. DNA of the CDR3: TGTGCCAGCTCACAACAGGGGAGCCAGCCCCAGCATTTT.

V usage is TRBV5-6 and J usage is TRBJ2-1; 8 bases are a match to TRBD2. The CDR3 is made up of 18 amino acids. The V gene end was trimmed by 4 bases and the J gene end by 4 bases; junction bases not matched to a gene: 16. CDR1 is SGHDT, CDR2 YYEEEE, per germline. CDR3 nucleotides: TGTGCCAGCAGCCGCCCCGGTAGCGGGATATTGGTGTACAATGAGCAGTTCTTC. Translating it yields CASSRPGSGILVYNEQFF.

The J gene is TRBJ2-7, the V gene TRBV2; 12 bases align to TRBD2. The CDR3 consists of 15 residues. The V gene end was trimmed by 5 bases and the J gene end by 7 bases; junction bases not matched to a gene: 9. The germline gives CDR1 SNHLY, CDR2 FYNNEI. For the CDR3, the DNA is TGTGCCAGCAGTCCGAGACTAGCGGGAGAGCGGGAGCAGTACTTC. Translating gives CASSPRLAGEREQYF.

This clonotype was detected ten times or more. The chain carries TRBV11-1 and TRBJ2-1; D tentatively fits TRBD1 or TRBD2 (6 bases each). The germline CDR1 and CDR2 sequences are SGHAT and FQDESV (reference sequence). The CDR3 totals 18 residues. V was trimmed by 5 bases and J by 0 bases, leaving 20 bases between them. Here the CDR3 DNA reads TGTGCCAGCAGCCAACTTACAGGGAGGAAAGCCTCCTACAATGAGCAGTTCTTC. Its translation is CASSQLTGRKASYNEQFF. The full variable domain, with the rest looked up from reference TRBV11-1 and TRBJ2-1, is EAEVAQSPRYKITEKSQAVAFWCDPISGHATLYWYRQILGQGPELLVQFQDESVVDDSQLPKDRFSAERLKGVDSTLKIQPAELGDSAMYLCASSQLTGRKASYNEQFFGPGTRLTVL.

On this clonotype: A much larger clone differs from this one at a single base, so this may be a read error. The rearrangement links TRBV20-1 to TRBJ2-7; D gene uncertain. This CDR3 is built from 16 residues. The germline V gene has CDR1 DFQATT and CDR2 SNEGSKA (reference sequence). The chain's CDR3 is CSARGRNKRSSYEQSF. The CDR3 coding sequence is TGCAGTGCTAGAGGCCGTAACAAAAGGAGCTCCTACGAGCAGTCCTTC.

This clonotype appeared a few times. The rearrangement uses TRBV5-1 and TRBJ2-3; D may match TRBD1 or TRBD2 (5 bases each). Deletions cut 4 bases from V and 4 bases from J, with 16 bases between. Germline loops: CDR1 SGHRS, CDR2 YFSETQ. The CDR3 has 15 amino acids. The CDR3 sequence: CASSLWDGLADTQYF. CDR3 DNA: TGCGCCAGCAGCCTATGGGACGGATTGGCAGATACGCAGTATTTT.

This chain joins TRBV20-1 and TRBJ2-1; 8 bases map to TRBD2. CDR1 and CDR2 (germline): DFQATT, SNEGSKA (reference sequence). V was pared by 6 bases and J by 13 bases, with 20 bases of the junction left unmatched. The CDR3 runs 15 residues. DNA for the CDR3: TGCAGTGCCCCGGGGGGGGTTTGGGACCGGGGACATCAGTTCTTC. It encodes CSAPGGVWDRGHQFF.

This clonotype has at least ten counts. CDR3 DNA sequence: TGCAGTGCTGAAAGCGCTGCCGCGAACACCGGGGAGCTGTTTTTT. Translating it yields CSAESAAANTGELFF. This chain uses TRBV20-1 with TRBJ2-2, with D unclear. The CDR3 runs to 15 residues. Trimming shortened V by 5 bases and J by 0 bases, and 13 bases separated the two germline ends. Germline CDR1 and CDR2: DFQATT and SNEGSKA (reference sequence).

This clonotype was detected ten times or more. This chain uses TRBV29-1 with TRBJ2-5, with D possibly called TRBD1 or TRBD2 (5 bases each). Looked up from germline, CDR1 is SQVTM and CDR2 is ANQGSEA. V was trimmed by 4 bases and J by 2 bases, leaving 14 bases between them. The CDR3 has 14 amino acids. CDR3 DNA: TGCAGCGTTGTTTCACACAGGAGGCAAGAGACCCAGTACTTC. It specifies CSVVSHRRQETQYF.

This clonotype was seen at least ten times. The DNA for the CDR3 is TGTGCCAGCAGTTTACAAGGTACCTACGAGCAGTACTTC. Translated: CASSLQGTYEQYF. V gene TRBV12-3 or TRBV12-4 combines with J gene TRBJ2-7; D is ambiguous. CDR3 length equals 13 residues. The germline V and J ends were trimmed by 2 bases and 2 bases, with 7 bases remaining between them.

The chain recombines TRBV20-1 with TRBJ1-1, with 7 bases fitting TRBD1. This CDR3 has 14 residues. V dropped 3 bases and J dropped 1; count of bases not matched to a gene: 5. Germline CDR1 reads DFQATT; CDR2 reads SNEGSKA (reference sequence). CDR3 coding DNA: TGCAGTGCTAGCCCAGGGGGGTGGAACACTGAAGCTTTCTTT. Amino acid sequence: CSASPGGWNTEAFF.

In its sample, this clonotype was seen many times. J is TRBJ2-1 and V is TRBV5-1; TRBD1 is a possible D gene (5 bases). V lost 5 bases, J lost 8 bases, and 14 bases lay in between. This CDR3 region has 13 residues. The germline CDR1 and CDR2 sequences are SGHRS and YFSETQ. CDR3 bases: TGCGCCAGCAGTTATCTAGACAGTCATGAGCAGTTCTTC. It is translated as CASSYLDSHEQFF. Using reference TRBV5-1 and TRBJ2-1 for the parts outside the CDR3, the full variable domain is KAGVTQTPRYLIKTRGQQVTLSCSPISGHRSVSWYQQTPGQGLQFLFEYFSETQRNKGNFPGRFSGRQFSNSRSEMNVSTLELGDSALYLCASSYLDSHEQFFGPGTRLTVL.

This clonotype was counted ten times or more. The V gene is TRBV5-1, the J gene TRBJ2-3; 7 positions match TRBD2. The CDR3 length is 18 residues. V lost 1 base and J lost 3; bases outside the gene matches: 14. The germline V gene encodes CDR1 SGHRS and CDR2 YFSETQ. This chain's CDR3 is CASSLYPRGGSGTDTQYF. CDR3 DNA: TGCGCCAGCAGCTTGTATCCTCGGGGCGGGAGTGGAACAGATACGCAGTATTTT.

The chain links TRBV20-1 to TRBJ2-3; the match to TRBD2 covers 12 bases. CDR1 and CDR2 from the germline V gene are DFQATT and SNEGSKA (reference sequence). Losses at the gene ends were 6 bases for V and 4 bases for J; bases not matched to a gene: 5. The CDR3 contains 14 residues. The CDR3 is CSARTSGIADTQYF. CDR3 DNA: TGCAGTGCCCGGACTAGCGGGATAGCAGATACGCAGTATTTT.

This clonotype came up a few times. The rearrangement links TRBV28 to TRBJ2-7; 7 bases are shared with TRBD2. V was pared by 8 bases and J by 3 bases, with 7 bases of the junction left unmatched. The germline V gene has CDR1 MDHEN and CDR2 SYDVKM. CDR3 length equals 13 residues. CDR3 protein: CASHRGGVYEQYF. Here the CDR3 DNA reads TGTGCCAGCCACCGGGGAGGGGTCTACGAGCAGTACTTC.

This clonotype has more than one count but fewer than ten. The chain employs TRBV12-3 or TRBV12-4 and TRBJ1-2; possible D gene TRBD1, 5 bases. V lost 2 bases to trimming and J lost 6 bases, with 25 bases between them. There are 18 residues in the CDR3. The CDR3 is CASSLRRGGSWGLHGYTF. The DNA for the CDR3 is TGTGCCAGCAGTTTAAGACGTGGCGGGTCGTGGGGCCTCCATGGCTACACCTTC.

This chain links TRBV20-1 with TRBJ2-5; 11 positions agree with TRBD2. Germline loops: CDR1 DFQATT, CDR2 SNEGSKA (reference sequence). With V trimmed by 2 bases and J by 5 bases, 7 bases remained unmatched. There are 15 residues in the CDR3. Here the CDR3 DNA reads TGCAGTGCTAGACCGGGACTAGCGGAACTTGAGACCCAGTACTTC. It is translated as CSARPGLAELETQYF.

This clonotype was seen repeatedly, ten times or more. This chain joins TRBV10-3 and TRBJ2-7, with TRBD1 identical over 8 bases. This CDR3 contains 13 residues. V lost 9 bases to trimming and J lost 3 bases; unmatched junction nucleotides: 7. CDR1 and CDR2 from the germline V gene are ENHRY and SYGVKD. CDR3 bases: TGTGCCATTGGGACAGGATTTAACTACGAGCAGTACTTC. Protein sequence: CAIGTGFNYEQYF.

This clonotype was seen a handful of times. The chain carries TRBV6-2 or TRBV6-3 and TRBJ1-1; 10 nucleotides agree with TRBD1. Germline V gene data show CDR1 as MNHEY and CDR2 as SVGEGT. V shed 10 bases and J 3 bases; nucleotides not matched to a gene: 26. The CDR3 extends over 20 amino acids. As DNA, the CDR3 is TGTGCCACGACGACACCGGGACAGGGGAGGACCTATTCCACGGACACTGAAGCTTTCTTT. This translates into CATTTPGQGRTYSTDTEAFF.

The chain has TRBV12-3 or TRBV12-4 and TRBJ2-1, with 8 bases fitting TRBD2. This CDR3 has 14 residues. The ends lost 5 bases at V and 8 bases at J; junction bases unmatched: 8. As DNA, the CDR3 is TGTGCCAGCAGTCCCCCAGGACTAGCCGATGAGCAGTTCTTC. Residues: CASSPPGLADEQFF.

The table lists this clonotype with a few counts. In DNA form, the CDR3 reads TGTGCCAGCAGCTCGGGACTCCTCAATGAGCAGTTCTTC. Its protein product is CASSSGLLNEQFF. The chain carries TRBV7-8 and TRBJ2-1, with D tentatively TRBD2 (6 bases). The CDR3 totals 13 residues. Trimming left V 4 bases short and J 6 bases short, with 10 bases between. Germline CDR1 is SGHVS and CDR2 is FQNEAQ.

The CDR3 loop is CASELTVDRETQYF. CDR3 in DNA: TGTGCCAGCGAATTAACAGTGGACCGAGAGACCCAGTACTTC. The gene calls are TRBV2 and TRBJ2-5; D uncertain. V lost 8 bases and J 4 bases, leaving 17 bases between the germline ends. This CDR3 spans 14 amino acids. Per germline, CDR1 SNHLY and CDR2 FYNNEI.

This clonotype was seen repeatedly, ten times or more. The rearrangement uses TRBV5-1 and TRBJ2-7; D may be TRBD1 (6 bases). This CDR3 spans 14 amino acids. Germline CDR1 SGHRS, CDR2 YFSETQ. Trimming left V 3 bases short and J 1 base short, with 11 bases between. The CDR3 sequence: CASSYRDTSYEQYF. CDR3 in DNA: TGCGCCAGCAGCTACCGGGACACTTCCTACGAGCAGTACTTC.

The gene calls are TRBV4-1 and TRBJ2-1, with 8 nucleotides matching TRBD2. The CDR3 consists of 16 residues. Unmatched junction bases numbered 7, after V lost 0 bases and J lost 6 bases. Germline V lookup: CDR1 MGHRA, CDR2 YSYEKL. The CDR3 is CASSQDSSGSFNEQFF. The DNA for the CDR3 is TGCGCCAGCAGCCAAGATTCTAGCGGGTCTTTCAATGAGCAGTTCTTC.

This clonotype showed up many times. The rearrangement uses TRBV20-1 and TRBJ2-1; D is ambiguous. CDR1 and CDR2 (germline): DFQATT, SNEGSKA (reference sequence). Trimming took off 0 bases at V and 1 base at J, with 13 bases between the two ends. CDR3 length: 16 amino acids. The CDR3 bases are TGCAGTGCTAGAGATTCCGGAGTCCCTTCCTACAATGAGCAGTTCTTC. It encodes CSARDSGVPSYNEQFF.

The sample holds a few counts of this clonotype. The V call is TRBV7-6, the J call TRBJ2-1; 8 nucleotides match TRBD2. The CDR3 has 18 amino acids. CDR1 is SGHVS, CDR2 FNYEAQ, per germline. V was clipped by 1 base and J by 4 bases; unmatched bases: 12. CDR3 nucleotides: TGTGCCAGCAGCTTAGTCCCCCGGAGCGGGAGTTCTTACAATGAGCAGTTCTTC. It translates to CASSLVPRSGSSYNEQFF.

This clonotype has at least ten counts. The chain uses TRBV20-1 and TRBJ1-5, with D unresolved. From germline, CDR1 is DFQATT and CDR2 SNEGSKA (reference sequence). This CDR3 has 15 amino acids. V was trimmed by 3 bases and J by 4 bases, leaving 16 bases between them. CDR3 region: CSASRAYPLNQPQHF. For the CDR3, the DNA is TGCAGTGCTAGTCGGGCGTATCCACTGAATCAGCCCCAGCATTTT.

As regards this clonotype: At one end, the junction sequence differs from germline, possibly due to a read error. The rearrangement links TRBV5-5 to TRBJ2-3; possible D gene TRBD2, 5 bases. CDR3 length: 15 amino acids. Germline values: CDR1 SGHKS, CDR2 YYEKEE (reference sequence). The CDR3, as DNA: TGTGCCAGCAGCTCGACTAAATCTAGCACAGATACACAGTATTTT. Translated: CASSSTKSSTDTQYF.

This clonotype was counted ten times or more. The rearrangement uses TRBV15 and TRBJ2-7; D not certain. The germline CDR1 and CDR2 sequences are LNHNV and YYDKDF (reference sequence). V shed 0 bases and J shed 12 bases, with 27 bases lying between them. The length of the CDR3 is 17 residues. The CDR3 loop reads CATSRDLIQAAGSLGYF. The DNA of the CDR3 is TGTGCCACCAGCAGAGATCTCATTCAGGCGGCAGGCAGTCTGGGGTACTTC.

This clonotype was recorded at least ten times. This chain connects TRBV5-1 to TRBJ2-2; D gene uncertain. The CDR3 contains 11 residues. The ends were cut back, 4 bases at V and 7 bases at J, with 5 bases in the middle. CDR1 is SGHRS and CDR2 is YFSETQ in the germline V gene. This chain's CDR3 is CASSAVGELFF. The CDR3 coding sequence is TGCGCCAGCAGCGCGGTCGGGGAGCTGTTTTTT.